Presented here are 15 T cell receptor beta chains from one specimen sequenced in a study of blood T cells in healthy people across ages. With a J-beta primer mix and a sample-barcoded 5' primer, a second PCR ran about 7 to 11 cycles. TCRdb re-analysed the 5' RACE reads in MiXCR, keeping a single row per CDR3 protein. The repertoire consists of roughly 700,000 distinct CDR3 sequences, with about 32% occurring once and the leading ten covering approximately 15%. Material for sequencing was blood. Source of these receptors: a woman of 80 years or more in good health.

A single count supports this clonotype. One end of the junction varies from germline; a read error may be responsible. CDR3 sequence (DNA): TGTGTCTGGAGGGCTGGACAGACCCTCCCCTACTACGGGCAGTACTTC. Protein product: CVWRAGQTLPYYGQYF. The chain links TRBV30 to TRBJ2-4; D possibly matches TRBD1 or TRBD2 (6 bases each). The CDR3 totals 16 residues. Germline CDR1 and CDR2: GTSNPN and SVGIG (reference sequence).

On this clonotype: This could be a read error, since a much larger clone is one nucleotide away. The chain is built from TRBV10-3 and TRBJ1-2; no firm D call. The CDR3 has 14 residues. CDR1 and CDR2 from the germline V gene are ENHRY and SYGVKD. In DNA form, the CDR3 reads TGTGCCATCACCGGGAGCGCACTTAACTATGGCCACACCTTC. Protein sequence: CAITGSALNYGHTF.

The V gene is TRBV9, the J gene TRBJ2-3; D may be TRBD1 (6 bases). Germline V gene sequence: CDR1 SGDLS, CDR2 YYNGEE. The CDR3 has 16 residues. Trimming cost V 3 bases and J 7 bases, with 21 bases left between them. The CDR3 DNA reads TGTGCCAGCAGCGACCCACAGGGTGCCCCGGGGAATACGCAGTATTTT. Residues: CASSDPQGAPGNTQYF.

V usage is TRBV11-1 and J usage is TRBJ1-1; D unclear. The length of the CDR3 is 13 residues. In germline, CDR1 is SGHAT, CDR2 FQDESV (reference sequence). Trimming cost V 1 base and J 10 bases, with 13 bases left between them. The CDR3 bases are TGTGCCAGCAGCTTAGTAGGCGCGAACGGAGCTTTCTTT. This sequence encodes CASSLVGANGAFF. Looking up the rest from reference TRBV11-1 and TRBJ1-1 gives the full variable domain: EAEVAQSPRYKITEKSQAVAFWCDPISGHATLYWYRQILGQGPELLVQFQDESVVDDSQLPKDRFSAERLKGVDSTLKIQPAELGDSAMYLCASSLVGANGAFFGQGTRLTVV.

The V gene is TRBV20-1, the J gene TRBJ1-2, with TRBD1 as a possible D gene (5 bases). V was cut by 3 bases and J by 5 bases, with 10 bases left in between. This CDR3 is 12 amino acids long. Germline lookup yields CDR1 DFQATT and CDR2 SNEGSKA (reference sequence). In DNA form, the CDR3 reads TGCAGTGCTAGCCGACAGAAATATGGCTACACCTTC. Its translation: CSASRQKYGYTF.

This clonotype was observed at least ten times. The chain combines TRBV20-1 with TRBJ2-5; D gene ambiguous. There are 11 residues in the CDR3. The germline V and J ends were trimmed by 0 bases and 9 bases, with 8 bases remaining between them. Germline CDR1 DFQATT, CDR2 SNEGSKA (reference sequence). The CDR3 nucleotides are TGCAGTGCTAGAGAAGTAGGCCCCCAGTACTTC. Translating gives CSAREVGPQYF.

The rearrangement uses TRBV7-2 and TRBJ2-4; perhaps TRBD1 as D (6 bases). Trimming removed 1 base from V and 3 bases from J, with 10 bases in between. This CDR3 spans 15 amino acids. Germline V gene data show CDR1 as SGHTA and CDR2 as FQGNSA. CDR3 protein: CASSLVLRGKNIQYF. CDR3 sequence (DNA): TGTGCCAGCAGCTTAGTTCTCAGGGGCAAAAACATTCAGTACTTC.

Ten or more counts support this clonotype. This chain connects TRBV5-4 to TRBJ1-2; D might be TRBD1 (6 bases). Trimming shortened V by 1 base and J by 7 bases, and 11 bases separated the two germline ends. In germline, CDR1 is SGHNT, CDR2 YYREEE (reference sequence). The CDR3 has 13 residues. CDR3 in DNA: TGTGCCAGCAGCTTGCAGGGGCGGGGTGGCTACACCTTC. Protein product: CASSLQGRGGYTF.

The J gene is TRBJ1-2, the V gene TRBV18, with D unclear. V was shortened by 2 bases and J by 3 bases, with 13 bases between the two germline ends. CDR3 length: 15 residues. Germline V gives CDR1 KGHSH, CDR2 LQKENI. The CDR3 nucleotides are TGTGCCAGCTCACCAACCTTAGACCCGGACTATGGCTACACCTTC. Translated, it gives CASSPTLDPDYGYTF.

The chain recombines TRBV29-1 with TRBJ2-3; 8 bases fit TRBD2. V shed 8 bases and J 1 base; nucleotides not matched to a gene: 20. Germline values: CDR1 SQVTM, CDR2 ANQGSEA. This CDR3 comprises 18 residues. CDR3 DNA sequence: TGCAGCTCTTACAGTGGGCGACTTGCGGGAGGCCGCACAGATACGCAGTATTTT. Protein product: CSSYSGRLAGGRTDTQYF.

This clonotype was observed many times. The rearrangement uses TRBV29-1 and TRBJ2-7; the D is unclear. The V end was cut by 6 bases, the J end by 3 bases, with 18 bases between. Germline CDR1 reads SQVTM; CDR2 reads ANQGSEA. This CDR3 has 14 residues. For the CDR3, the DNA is TGCAGCGTGACCCTACGTACTTCTGGCTACGAGCAGTACTTC. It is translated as CSVTLRTSGYEQYF.

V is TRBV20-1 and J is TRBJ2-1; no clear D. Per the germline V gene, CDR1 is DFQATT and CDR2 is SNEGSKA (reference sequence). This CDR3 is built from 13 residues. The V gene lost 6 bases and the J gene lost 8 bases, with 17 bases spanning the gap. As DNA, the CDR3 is TGCAGTGCCTCGGACGAATCCTCGGATGAGCAGTTCTTC. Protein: CSASDESSDEQFF.

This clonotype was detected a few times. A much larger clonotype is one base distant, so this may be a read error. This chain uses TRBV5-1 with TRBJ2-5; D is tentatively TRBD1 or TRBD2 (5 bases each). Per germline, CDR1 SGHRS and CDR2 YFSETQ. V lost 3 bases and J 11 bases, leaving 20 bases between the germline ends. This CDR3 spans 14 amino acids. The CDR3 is CASSWDPRKDEQYF. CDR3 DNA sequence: TGCGCCAGCAGCTGGGACCCCCGCAAAGATGAGCAGTACTTC.

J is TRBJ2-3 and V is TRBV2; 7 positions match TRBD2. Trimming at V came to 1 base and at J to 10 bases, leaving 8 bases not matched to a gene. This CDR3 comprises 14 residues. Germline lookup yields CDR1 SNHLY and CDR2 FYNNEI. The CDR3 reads CASSEVGGRGAQYF. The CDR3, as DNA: TGTGCCAGCAGTGAAGTCGGGGGGAGGGGTGCGCAGTATTTT.

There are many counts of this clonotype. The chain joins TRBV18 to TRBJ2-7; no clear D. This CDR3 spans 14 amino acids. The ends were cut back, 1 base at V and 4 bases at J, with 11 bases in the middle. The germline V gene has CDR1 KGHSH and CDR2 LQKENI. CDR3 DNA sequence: TGTGCCAGCTCACCACGCGTAAAGGAATACGAGCAGTACTTC. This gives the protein CASSPRVKEYEQYF. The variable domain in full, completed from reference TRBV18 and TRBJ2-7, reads NAGVMQNPRHLVRRRGQEARLRCSPMKGHSHVYWYRQLPEEGLKFMVYLQKENIIDESGMPKERFSAEFPKEGPSILRIQQVVRGDSAAYFCASSPRVKEYEQYFGPGTRLTVT.